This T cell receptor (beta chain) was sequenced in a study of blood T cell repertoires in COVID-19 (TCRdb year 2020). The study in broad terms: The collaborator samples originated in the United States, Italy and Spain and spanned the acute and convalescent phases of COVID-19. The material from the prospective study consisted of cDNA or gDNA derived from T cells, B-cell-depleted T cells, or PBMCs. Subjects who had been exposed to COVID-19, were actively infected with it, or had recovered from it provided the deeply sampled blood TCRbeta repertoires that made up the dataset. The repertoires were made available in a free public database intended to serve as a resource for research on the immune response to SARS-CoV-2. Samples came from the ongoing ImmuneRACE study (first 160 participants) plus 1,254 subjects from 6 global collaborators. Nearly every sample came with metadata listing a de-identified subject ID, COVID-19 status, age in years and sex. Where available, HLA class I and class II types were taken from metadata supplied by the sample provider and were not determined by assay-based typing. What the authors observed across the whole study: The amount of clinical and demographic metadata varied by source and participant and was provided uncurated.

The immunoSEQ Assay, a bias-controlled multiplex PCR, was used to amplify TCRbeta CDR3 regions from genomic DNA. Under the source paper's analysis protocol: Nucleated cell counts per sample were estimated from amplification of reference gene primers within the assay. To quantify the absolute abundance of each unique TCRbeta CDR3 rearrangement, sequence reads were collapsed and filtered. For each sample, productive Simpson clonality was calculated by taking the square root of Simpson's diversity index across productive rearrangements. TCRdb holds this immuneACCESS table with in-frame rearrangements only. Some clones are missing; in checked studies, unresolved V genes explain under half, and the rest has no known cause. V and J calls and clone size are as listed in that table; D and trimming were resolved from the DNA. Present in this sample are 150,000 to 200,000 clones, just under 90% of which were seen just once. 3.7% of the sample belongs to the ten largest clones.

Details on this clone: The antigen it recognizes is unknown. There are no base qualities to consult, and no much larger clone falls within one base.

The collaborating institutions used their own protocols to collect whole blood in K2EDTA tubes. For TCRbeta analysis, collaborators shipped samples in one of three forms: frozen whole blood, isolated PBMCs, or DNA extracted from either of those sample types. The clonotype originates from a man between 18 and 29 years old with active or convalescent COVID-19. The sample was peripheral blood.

The nucleotide sequence is TGTGCCAGCAGTTTCTTGTCCGGGGGTGGGTCTATGCCCCAGCATTTT. Its coded protein is CASSFLSGGGSMPQHF. The sequence joins TRBV27 to TRBJ1-5; a tentative D call is TRBD1 (5 bases match). CDR1 is given as MNHEY and CDR2 as SMNVEV, both from the germline V gene (reference sequence). The CDR3 numbers 16 residues from cysteine through phenylalanine. Only the CDR3 part of the read is kept: 48 bases, read in frame from the first base. V loses 3 bases of germline sequence and J loses 9 bases, and the interval between the two ends is 21 bases.